This TCR beta chain derives from a study of cytomegalovirus exposure and HLA in healthy donors. Broader study findings: Rarity marked most TCR sequences, yet some public TCRs occurred in many donors. According to a subsequent analysis, TCR clusters identified in the first cohort showed a tendency to co-occur across the roughly 120 validation repertoires.

This table comes from immunoSEQ multiplex PCR, and its TCRdb copy is limited to in-frame clones, with some not included. Among 150,000 to 200,000 clones, approximately 86% were seen once, and the ten largest hold about 2.3%. To note about this clone: Its target is not known.

V gave up 10 bases and J gave up 7 bases, with 25 bases separating them. The CDR3 consists of 15 residues. CDR1 and CDR2 (germline): ENHRY, SYGVKD. The clonotype originates from a young woman in good health and CMV-seronegative. Sequenced: PBMCs. The chain joins TRBV10-3 to TRBJ2-5, with a tentative D call TRBD2 (6 bases). CDR3 coding DNA: TGTGCCACCGACGAAATTAGGCGGGATGGACGGACCCAGTACTTC. It translates to CATDEIRRDGRTQYF.